This is a list of T cell receptor beta chains from one sample in a study of T-cell memory formation after mild COVID-19. TCRdb itself ran the 5' RACE reads through MiXCR, one entry per CDR3 protein. The profile covers hundreds of thousands of distinct CDR3 sequences, with roughly 24% appearing a single time and roughly 9.7% taken by the ten largest. What was sequenced was PBMCs or a T cell subset sorted from them (not recorded which). The receptors were gathered from an adult woman who had mild COVID-19 (a few samples of this study predate the infection). Cell type and time point are not known. CDR3s include the opening cysteine and the closing phenylalanine or tryptophan. Fields, in order: J gene, V gene, CDR3 protein.

TRBJ2-2,TRBV19,CASRVYRELFF
TRBJ1-3,TRBV7-8,CASSLDQGYSGNTIYF
TRBJ1-2,TRBV29-1,CSVEEGQGAFYGYTF
TRBJ2-5,TRBV5-1,CASSLVADYQETQYF
TRBJ2-3,TRBV5-1,CASSPSGISTDTQYF
TRBJ2-7,TRBV24-1,CATSDPLERAFRREQYF
TRBJ1-2,TRBV27,CASSQRTGGVRGYTF
TRBJ2-1,TRBV6-6,CASSFLAANEQFF
TRBJ2-3,TRBV4-1,CASSQDAGTGSPQYF
TRBJ1-2,TRBV20-1,CSASLELYGYTF
TRBJ2-7,TRBV12-3/TRBV12-4,CASSFDRAKYEQYF
TRBJ1-1,TRBV9,CASSPYSTPNTEAFF